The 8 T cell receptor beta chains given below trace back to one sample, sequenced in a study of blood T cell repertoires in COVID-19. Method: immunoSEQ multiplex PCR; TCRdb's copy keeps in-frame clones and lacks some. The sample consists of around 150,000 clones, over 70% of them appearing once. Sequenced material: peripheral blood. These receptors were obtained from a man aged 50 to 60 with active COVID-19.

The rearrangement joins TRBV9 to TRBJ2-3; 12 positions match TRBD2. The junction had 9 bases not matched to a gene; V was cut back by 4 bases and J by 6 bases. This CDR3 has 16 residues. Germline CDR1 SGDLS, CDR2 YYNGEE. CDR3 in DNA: TGTGCCAGCAGCCTAGCTAGCGGGGGGGCCGGGGATACGCAGTATTTT. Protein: CASSLASGGAGDTQYF.

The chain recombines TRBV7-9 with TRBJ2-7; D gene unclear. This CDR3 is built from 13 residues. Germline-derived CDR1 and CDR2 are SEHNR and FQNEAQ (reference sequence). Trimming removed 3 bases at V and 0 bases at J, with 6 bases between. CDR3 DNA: TGTGCCAGCAGCTTCCCCTCCTCCTACGAGCAGTACTTC. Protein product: CASSFPSSYEQYF.

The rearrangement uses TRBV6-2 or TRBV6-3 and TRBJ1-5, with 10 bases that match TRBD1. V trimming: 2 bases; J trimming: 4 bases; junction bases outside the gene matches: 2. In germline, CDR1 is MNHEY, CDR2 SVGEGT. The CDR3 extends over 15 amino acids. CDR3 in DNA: TGTGCCAGCAGTTACGGGACAGGGGCTAATCAGCCCCAGCATTTT. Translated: CASSYGTGANQPQHF.

This CDR3 is CASSQELAYNEQFF. DNA of the CDR3: TGTGCCAGCAGCCAAGAGTTAGCTTACAATGAGCAGTTCTTC. This chain joins TRBV4-2 and TRBJ2-1; D unclear. The germline V gene encodes CDR1 LGHNA and CDR2 YNFKEQ. Trimming cost V 0 bases and J 4 bases, with 7 bases left between them. This CDR3 has 14 residues.

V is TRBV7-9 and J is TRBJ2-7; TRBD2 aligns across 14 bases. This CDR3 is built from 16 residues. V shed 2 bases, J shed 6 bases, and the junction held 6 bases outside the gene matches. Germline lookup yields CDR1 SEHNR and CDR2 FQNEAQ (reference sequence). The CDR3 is CASSLPRLAGGVEQYF. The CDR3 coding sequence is TGTGCCAGCAGCTTACCCCGACTAGCGGGGGGGGTCGAGCAGTACTTC. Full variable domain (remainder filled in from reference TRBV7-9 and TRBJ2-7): DTGVSQNPRHKITKRGQNVTFRCDPISEHNRLYWYRQTLGQGPEFLTYFQNEAQLEKSRLLSDRFSAERPKGSFSTLEIQRTEQGDSAMYLCASSLPRLAGGVEQYFGPGTRLTVT.

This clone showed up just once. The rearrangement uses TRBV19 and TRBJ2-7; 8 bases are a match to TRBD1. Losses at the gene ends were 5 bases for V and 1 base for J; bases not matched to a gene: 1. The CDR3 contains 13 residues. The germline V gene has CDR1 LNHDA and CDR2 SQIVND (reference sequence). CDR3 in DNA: TGTGCCAGTAGTGGGACAGGATCCTACGAGCAGTACTTC. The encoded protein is CASSGTGSYEQYF.

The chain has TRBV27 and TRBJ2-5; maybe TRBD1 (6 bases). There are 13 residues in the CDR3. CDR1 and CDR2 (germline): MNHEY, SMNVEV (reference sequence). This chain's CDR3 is CALNGGFQETQYF. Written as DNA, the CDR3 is TGTGCTCTTAATGGGGGCTTCCAAGAGACCCAGTACTTC.

The CDR3, as DNA: TGTGCCAGCAGCCGAGGACTAGCGGGGGACTACAATGAGCAGTTCTTC. Residues: CASSRGLAGDYNEQFF. The chain combines TRBV3-1 (or the pseudogene TRBV3-2) with TRBJ2-1; 13 bases agree with TRBD2. Trimming at V came to 4 bases and at J to 3 bases, leaving 3 bases not matched to a gene. Per the germline V gene, CDR1 is LGHDT and CDR2 is YNNKEL (reference sequence). The CDR3 loop spans 16 amino acids.